This TCR beta chain was obtained from a study of T cell repertoires in cytomegalovirus infection (dated by TCRdb to the late 2010s). Study-level background: Donor HLA type was relevant to the analysis, because carriage of CMV infection together with the matching HLA type was indicated by public TCR beta signatures.

The instrument given in TCRdb is Illumina HiSeq 1500. TCRdb itself trimmed the public reads at Q25 with fastp, ran MiXCR and retained productive beta chains. Rows merge per CDR3 protein into single entries with the most common DNA and genes. The sample profile shows 740,000 or so distinct CDR3 sequences; roughly 35% of them were found once. Roughly 2.9% of the sample comes from the top ten. Including cysteine and phenylalanine, the CDR3 has 16 amino acids. Solely the CDR3 DNA is kept, with 48 bases framed from the first base. The V end gives up 1 base and the J end 7 bases, leaving 8 bases in the junction not matched to a gene. The germline V gene encodes CDR1 SGHVS and CDR2 FQNEAQ. Many counts were recorded for this clonotype. The target of this receptor is not known. No clone much larger than this one lies a single base away; base qualities are absent. The research as a whole found: Carriers of CMV infection plus the relevant HLA type were discriminated by the cumulative frequency of public TCR beta family members in the study cohort and in an independent approximately 350-donor cohort. In the ex vivo response, HLA-C-restricted CMV-specific TCR beta clonotypes were dominant, and in two of eight donors the single most frequent clonotype came from this HLA-C-restricted group.

The clonotype was recovered from a human donor in good health (CMV status not recorded). Some clones in this sample may be carry-over from other donors' samples. The rearranged segments are TRBV7-8 and TRBJ2-4; 9 bases in the middle match TRBD2. The sample taken for sequencing was PBMCs. The CDR3 region reads CASSLELAGVVNIQYF. The nucleotide sequence is given as TGTGCCAGCAGCTTAGAGTTAGCGGGAGTCGTGAACATTCAGTACTTC. The variable domain in full, with residues beyond the CDR3 obtained from the reference TRBV7-8 and TRBJ2-4 genes, is GAGVSQSPRYKVAKRGQDVALRCDPISGHVSLFWYQQALGQGPEFLTYFQNEAQLDKSGLPSDRFFAERPEGSVSTLKIQRTQQEDSAVYLCASSLELAGVVNIQYFGAGTRLSVL.